This T cell receptor (beta chain) was captured by sequencing in a study of identical twins. Among all donors, each was a healthy Caucasian. TCRdb ran MiXCR on the 5' RACE reads and lists one entry per CDR3 protein. In the table there are approximately 260,000 distinct CDR3 sequences, more than 13% of which are singletons. V lost 9 bases and J 0 bases, leaving 12 bases between the germline ends. Germline lookup yields CDR1 SGHAT and CDR2 FQNNGV. CDR3 length: 13 residues. The sequence derives from a young woman in good health. Source material: memory (CD45RO+) T cells sorted from blood. The chain couples TRBV11-2 to TRBJ2-7, with a tentative D call TRBD1 (5 bases). The chain's CDR3 is CASGLGPSYEQYF. The CDR3 nucleotides read TGTGCCAGTGGCTTGGGGCCCTCCTACGAGCAGTACTTC.